This passage covers 32 T cell receptor beta chains from one sample sequenced in a study of blood T cells in healthy people across ages (dated by TCRdb to the mid-2010s). Libraries were prepared through 5' RACE. Sequencing used an Illumina HiSeq 2500. The second PCR ran for about 6 to 12 cycles and used a J-beta primer mix along with a sample-barcoded 5' primer. TCRdb reworked the public reads: Q25 trimming with fastp, MiXCR clone assembly, productive beta chains retained. Rows merge per CDR3 protein into single entries with the most common DNA and genes. This sample has around 1,000,000 distinct CDR3 sequences in its table, and under 40% of those were observed once. The top ten hold about an eighth of the sample. The sample comprised blood. Every receptor here comes from a man younger than 35 in good health.

The V call is TRBV28, the J call TRBJ1-1; 11 positions agree with TRBD1. The V gene's germline CDR1 is MDHEN and CDR2 SYDVKM. The CDR3 loop spans 15 amino acids. J gave up 6 bases and V 4 bases, and 7 bases lay outside the gene matches. CDR3 nucleotide sequence: TGTGCCAGCAGTTCCGGGACAGGGGGTTTCTCTGAAGCTTTCTTT. It yields the protein CASSSGTGGFSEAFF.

This clonotype has a single count. The junction departs from germline at one end; a sequencing error may be responsible. This chain uses TRBV5-1 with TRBJ2-7; D perhaps matches TRBD1 (6 bases). The CDR3 covers 16 residues. The V gene's germline CDR1 is SGHRS and CDR2 YFSETQ. CDR3 bases: TGCGCCAGCAGCGAAGAGAGGACAGAAAGAGACAATGAGCTGTACTTC. Its protein is CASSEERTERDNELYF.

The rearrangement joins TRBV20-1 to TRBJ2-5, with 10 bases identical to TRBD2. Germline trimming cut 0 bases from V and 0 bases from J; bases unmatched to any gene: 13. The CDR3 sequence is 19 residues long. Germline V lookup: CDR1 DFQATT, CDR2 SNEGSKA (reference sequence). DNA of the CDR3: TGCAGTGCTAGAGATGCGGGGGTAGCGGGGGGAGGGAACCAAGAGACCCAGTACTTC. This encodes CSARDAGVAGGGNQETQYF.

This sequence joins TRBV7-8 and TRBJ1-5; D uncertain. This CDR3 region has 15 residues. Germline CDR1 SGHVS, CDR2 FQNEAQ. V was cut by 3 bases and J by 2 bases, with 11 bases left in between. As DNA, the CDR3 is TGTGCCAGCAGCTTGGAAATTATGGGCAATCAGCCCCAGCATTTT. Translation gives CASSLEIMGNQPQHF.

This clonotype has a handful of counts. The chain employs TRBV10-3 and TRBJ2-3; D uncertain. CDR1 is ENHRY, CDR2 SYGVKD, per germline. Trimming pared 7 bases from V and 0 bases from J, leaving 11 bases between. This CDR3 comprises 14 residues. The CDR3 sequence is CAITDTASTDTQYF. In DNA form, the CDR3 reads TGTGCCATCACCGACACCGCTAGCACAGATACGCAGTATTTT.

This chain links TRBV10-3 with TRBJ1-5; D gene uncertain. Per germline, CDR1 ENHRY and CDR2 SYGVKD. The CDR3 is 13 residues long. V was cut by 5 bases and J by 0 bases, with 5 bases left in between. The CDR3 loop is CAISWYSNQPQHF. CDR3 nucleotide sequence: TGTGCCATCAGTTGGTATAGCAATCAGCCCCAGCATTTT.

The V gene is TRBV6-1, the J gene TRBJ1-4; 12 positions match TRBD1. Trimming took 8 bases from V and 0 from J; bases not matched to a gene: 10. This CDR3 has 18 amino acids. CDR1 MNHNS and CDR2 SASEGT come from the germline V gene. CDR3 sequence reads: CASRDRGLYTATNEKLFF. Written as DNA, the CDR3 is TGTGCCAGCCGGGACAGGGGGCTCTACACTGCAACTAATGAAAAACTGTTTTTT.

The rearrangement joins TRBV5-1 to TRBJ1-1; 9 bases match TRBD1. Germline CDR1 and CDR2: SGHRS and YFSETQ. The CDR3 sequence is 16 residues long. The ends lost 4 bases at V and 7 bases at J; junction bases unmatched: 14. This chain's CDR3 is CASSLPPGQGEGEAFF. CDR3 DNA sequence: TGCGCCAGCAGCCTACCCCCGGGACAGGGTGAGGGTGAAGCTTTCTTT.

DNA of the CDR3: TGCAGCGTTGAAAACGGATCAGGGAATGAGCAGTTCTTC. It specifies CSVENGSGNEQFF. The chain couples TRBV29-1 to TRBJ2-1; a weak D match, TRBD1 (5 bases). CDR1 is SQVTM, CDR2 ANQGSEA, per germline. The CDR3 loop spans 13 amino acids. The V gene lost 2 bases and the J gene lost 7 bases, with 12 bases spanning the gap.

The chain employs TRBV4-3 and TRBJ1-1, with 7 bases that match TRBD1. Unmatched junction bases numbered 8, after V lost 0 bases and J lost 1 base. The CDR3 runs to 17 residues. From germline, CDR1 is LGHNA and CDR2 YSLEER. DNA for the CDR3: TGCGCCAGCAGCCAAGATCTGACAGGGCCCCCGAACACTGAAGCTTTCTTT. This encodes CASSQDLTGPPNTEAFF.

At least ten counts were recorded for this clonotype. The chain joins TRBV6-2 or TRBV6-3 to TRBJ2-7; D possibly corresponds to TRBD1 (6 bases). The ends were cut back, 0 bases at V and 0 bases at J, with 6 bases in the middle. This CDR3 comprises 14 residues. Germline CDR1 MNHEY, CDR2 SVGEGT. The CDR3 DNA is TGTGCCAGCAGTTACTCGGACAGCTCCTACGAGCAGTACTTC. Translating gives CASSYSDSSYEQYF.

The chain is built from TRBV30 and TRBJ2-6; D gene uncertain. Germline CDR1 reads GTSNPN; CDR2 reads SVGIG (reference sequence). The CDR3 has 12 residues. V lost 4 bases and J lost 4, with 5 bases in between. CDR3 bases: TGTGCCTGGACTCTGGGGGCCAACGTCCTGACTTTC. Translated: CAWTLGANVLTF.

The gene calls are TRBV4-1 and TRBJ1-2, with D perhaps TRBD1 (5 bases). V was cut by 4 bases and J by 2 bases, with 11 bases left in between. The CDR3 consists of 14 residues. From germline, CDR1 is MGHRA and CDR2 YSYEKL. The CDR3 DNA sequence: TGCGCCAGCAGCCCCGGATCAGGGAACTATGGCTACACCTTC. This encodes CASSPGSGNYGYTF.

This chain connects TRBV11-2 to TRBJ1-1, with 10 bases fitting TRBD1. This CDR3 comprises 15 residues. Trimming took 5 bases from V and 8 from J; bases not matched to a gene: 11. The V gene's germline CDR1 is SGHAT and CDR2 FQNNGV. The CDR3 region has the DNA TGTGCCAGCAGCGTATCCGGGACAGGGGTAGAAGAAGCTTTCTTT. Translation gives CASSVSGTGVEEAFF.

A few counts support this clonotype. V is TRBV6-6 and J is TRBJ2-6; D not certain. Trimming left V 0 bases short and J 2 bases short, with 8 bases between. This CDR3 spans 16 amino acids. Germline V gene lookup returns CDR1 MNHNY and CDR2 SVGAGI (reference sequence). In nucleotides, the CDR3 is TGTGCCAGCAGTTACTCGACCGCTACTGGGGCCAACGTCCTGACTTTC. Protein product: CASSYSTATGANVLTF.

The chain couples TRBV6-5 to TRBJ2-2; the match to TRBD1 covers 7 bases. The CDR3 length is 13 residues. The trim removed 7 bases at V and 5 bases at J, leaving 4 bases unmatched. Germline V gives CDR1 MNHEY, CDR2 SVGAGI. CDR3 in DNA: TGTGCCAGCATAAACAGGGGTACCGGGGAGCTGTTTTTT. Encoded protein: CASINRGTGELFF.

This clonotype has more than one count but fewer than ten. The J gene is TRBJ2-3, the V gene TRBV4-3; TRBD1 matches 9 bases. The CDR3 is 17 residues long. CDR1 is LGHNA and CDR2 is YSLEER in the germline V gene. Unmatched junction bases numbered 7, after V lost 0 bases and J lost 3 bases. DNA for the CDR3: TGCGCCAGCAGCCAAGACCACCCCGGGACAGGGACAGATACGCAGTATTTT. Translation: CASSQDHPGTGTDTQYF.

This clonotype was counted a few times. The V gene is TRBV20-1, the J gene TRBJ2-3; D may be TRBD2 (6 bases). Trimming removed 6 bases from V and 0 bases from J, with 13 bases in between. This CDR3 comprises 14 residues. Germline CDR1 DFQATT, CDR2 SNEGSKA (reference sequence). The DNA for the CDR3 is TGCAGTGCCACGGGACTCCTTAGCACAGATACGCAGTATTTT. It translates to CSATGLLSTDTQYF.

The chain has TRBV7-3 and TRBJ2-3; D gene unclear. The CDR3 has 12 residues. Trimming stripped 6 bases from V and 5 bases from J, with 9 bases between. Germline loops: CDR1 SGHTA, CDR2 FQGTGA. CDR3 loop: CASSQTGDTQYF. Here the CDR3 DNA reads TGTGCCAGCAGTCAAACGGGAGATACGCAGTATTTT.

This clonotype has a handful of counts. This chain joins TRBV3-1 and TRBJ1-5; the D is unclear. The CDR3 consists of 13 residues. CDR1 and CDR2 (germline): LGHDT, YNNKEL (reference sequence). The ends were cut back, 3 bases at V and 5 bases at J, with 8 bases in the middle. The CDR3: CASSHSPYQPQHF. CDR3 DNA: TGTGCCAGCAGCCATTCCCCCTATCAGCCCCAGCATTTT.

This clonotype showed up just a few times. The CDR3 spells CASSVLAGGANEQFF. The CDR3 region has the DNA TGTGCCAGCAGTGTACTAGCGGGGGGTGCCAATGAGCAGTTCTTC. V usage is TRBV6-5 and J usage is TRBJ2-1, with 12 bases lining up with TRBD2. Losses at the gene ends were 5 bases for V and 6 bases for J; bases not matched to a gene: 5. Germline CDR1 is MNHEY and CDR2 is SVGAGI. The CDR3 covers 15 residues.

The chain carries TRBV7-6 and TRBJ1-4; D call uncertain. The CDR3 covers 16 residues. Trimming took off 5 bases at V and 8 bases at J, with 21 bases between the two ends. CDR1 and CDR2 (germline): SGHVS, FNYEAQ. The CDR3 loop reads CASSPGPGPNGEKLFF. The CDR3 region has the DNA TGTGCCAGCAGCCCTGGACCGGGTCCGAACGGGGAAAAACTGTTTTTT.

This clonotype was found a few times. The V call is TRBV20-1, the J call TRBJ2-5; D possibly corresponds to TRBD1 (6 bases). CDR1 DFQATT and CDR2 SNEGSKA come from the germline V gene (reference sequence). This CDR3 region has 14 residues. V was pared by 5 bases and J by 5 bases, with 18 bases between. The CDR3: CSAVVTGIRETQYF. Written as DNA, the CDR3 is TGCAGTGCTGTCGTTACAGGGATCAGGGAGACCCAGTACTTC.

The sample holds one count of this clonotype. J is TRBJ1-2 and V is TRBV9; D perhaps matches TRBD1 (5 bases). CDR1 SGDLS and CDR2 YYNGEE come from the germline V gene. The CDR3 is 14 residues long. Trimming cost V 0 bases and J 5 bases, with 11 bases left between them. CDR3 residues: CASSVAEEGYGYTF. Here the CDR3 DNA reads TGTGCCAGCAGCGTAGCGGAGGAGGGGTATGGCTACACCTTC.

The rearrangement uses TRBV13 and TRBJ2-3, with 8 bases aligning to TRBD2. V was clipped by 2 bases and J by 5 bases; unmatched bases: 12. The germline CDR1 and CDR2 sequences are PRHDT and FYEKMQ (reference sequence). The CDR3 length is 17 residues. CDR3 in amino acids: CASSLKSSGGPEDTQYF. CDR3 nucleotides: TGTGCCAGCAGCTTAAAATCGTCGGGGGGGCCGGAAGATACGCAGTATTTT.

Of note for this clonotype: An end of the junction does not agree with germline; a read error may underlie this. The chain joins TRBV7-2 to TRBJ2-3; D not certain. This CDR3 contains 13 residues. Per germline, CDR1 SGHTA and CDR2 FQGNSA. CDR3 protein: CAGSVEESDTQYF. CDR3 DNA sequence: TGTGCCGGCAGCGTAGAGGAATCCGATACGCAGTATTTT.

The V gene is TRBV5-1, the J gene TRBJ2-3, with 11 bases aligning to TRBD2. V dropped 4 bases and J dropped 4; count of bases not matched to a gene: 11. Germline assignment: CDR1 SGHRS and CDR2 YFSETQ. The CDR3 length is 17 residues. The CDR3 DNA is TGCGCCAGCAGCCTGGGTCATAGCGGGGGGGCTGCAGATACGCAGTATTTT. Translating it yields CASSLGHSGGAADTQYF.

This chain connects TRBV20-1 to TRBJ1-1, with D hard to call. The CDR3 covers 12 residues. From germline, CDR1 is DFQATT and CDR2 SNEGSKA (reference sequence). The CDR3 loop is CSVRGSNTEAFF. CDR3 DNA: TGCAGCGTACGGGGATCGAACACTGAAGCTTTCTTT.

The chain employs TRBV3-1 and TRBJ2-7; weak D call: TRBD2 (6 bases). CDR1 is LGHDT and CDR2 is YNNKEL in the germline V gene (reference sequence). The CDR3 totals 15 residues. V was pared by 1 base and J by 7 bases, with 17 bases between. CDR3 in DNA: TGTGCCAGCAGCCAAGGGACTACCAACTACAATGAGCAGTACTTC. Encoded protein: CASSQGTTNYNEQYF.

This clonotype occurred many times. The DNA for the CDR3 is TGTGCCAGCAGTTACTACCAAGAGACCCAGTACTTC. Translated: CASSYYQETQYF. The V gene is TRBV28, the J gene TRBJ2-5, with unresolved D. CDR1 is MDHEN and CDR2 is SYDVKM in the germline V gene. The CDR3 contains 12 residues. V was trimmed by 4 bases and J by 0 bases, leaving 3 bases between them.

This clonotype was seen a few times. The chain recombines TRBV7-2 with TRBJ1-1, with 7 bases aligning to TRBD1. Germline CDR1 reads SGHTA; CDR2 reads FQGNSA. This CDR3 has 14 residues. J was trimmed by 4 bases and V by 6 bases; bases with no gene match: 8. The CDR3, as DNA: TGTGCCAGCAGTTTTGCGTACAGGGGCACTGAAGCTTTCTTT. This gives the protein CASSFAYRGTEAFF.

V gene TRBV29-1 combines with J gene TRBJ2-3; 10 nucleotides line up with TRBD2. J was trimmed by 3 bases and V by 5 bases; bases with no gene match: 8. CDR1 and CDR2 from the germline V gene are SQVTM and ANQGSEA. This CDR3 region has 15 residues. The CDR3 here is CSVKGLAGVTDTQYF. CDR3 coding DNA: TGCAGCGTTAAAGGGCTAGCGGGGGTGACAGATACGCAGTATTTT.